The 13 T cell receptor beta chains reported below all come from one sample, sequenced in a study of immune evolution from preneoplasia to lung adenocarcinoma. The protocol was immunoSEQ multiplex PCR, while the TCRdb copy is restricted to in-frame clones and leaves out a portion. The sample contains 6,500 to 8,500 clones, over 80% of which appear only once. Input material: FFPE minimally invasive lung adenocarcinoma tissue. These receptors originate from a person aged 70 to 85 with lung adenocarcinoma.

CDR3: CASSFSRNQPQHF. The CDR3 DNA follows: TGTGCCAGCAGCTTCTCTCGAAATCAGCCCCAGCATTTT. The chain links TRBV7-6 to TRBJ1-5; D is uncertain. The CDR3 covers 13 residues. The germline V gene has CDR1 SGHVS and CDR2 FNYEAQ. V lost 3 bases, J lost 4 bases, and 7 bases lay in between.

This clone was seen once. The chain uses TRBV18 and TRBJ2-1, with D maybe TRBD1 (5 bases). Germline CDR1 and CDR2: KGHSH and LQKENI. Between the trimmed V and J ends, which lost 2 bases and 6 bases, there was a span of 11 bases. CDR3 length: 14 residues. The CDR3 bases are TGTGCCAGCTCACCAATTTCCAGGGCCAATGAGCAGTTCTTC. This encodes CASSPISRANEQFF.

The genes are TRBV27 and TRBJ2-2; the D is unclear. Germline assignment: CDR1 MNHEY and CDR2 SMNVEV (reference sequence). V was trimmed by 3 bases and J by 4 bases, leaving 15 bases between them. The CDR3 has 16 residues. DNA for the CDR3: TGTGCCAGCAGTTTGTGGGGTTCGGTCGGCACCGGGGAGCTGTTTTTT. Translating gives CASSLWGSVGTGELFF.

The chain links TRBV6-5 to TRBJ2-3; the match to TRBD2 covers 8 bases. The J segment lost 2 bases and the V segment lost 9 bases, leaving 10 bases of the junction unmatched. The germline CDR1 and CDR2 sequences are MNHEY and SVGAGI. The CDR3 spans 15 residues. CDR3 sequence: CASAPRGGDTDTQYF. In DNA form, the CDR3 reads TGTGCCAGTGCCCCACGGGGGGGGGACACAGATACGCAGTATTTT.

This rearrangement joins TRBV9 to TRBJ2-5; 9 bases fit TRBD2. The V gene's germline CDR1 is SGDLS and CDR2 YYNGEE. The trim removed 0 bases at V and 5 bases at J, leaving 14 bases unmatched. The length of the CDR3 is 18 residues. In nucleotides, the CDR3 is TGTGCCAGCAGCGTAGGTCCCCCCCCTAGCGGGGATGGTGAGACCCAGTACTTC. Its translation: CASSVGPPPSGDGETQYF. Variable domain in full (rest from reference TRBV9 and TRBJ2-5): DSGVTQTPKHLITATGQRVTLRCSPRSGDLSVYWYQQSLDQGLQFLIQYYNGEERAKGNILERFSAQQFPDLHSELNLSSLELGDSALYFCASSVGPPPSGDGETQYFGPGTRLLVL.

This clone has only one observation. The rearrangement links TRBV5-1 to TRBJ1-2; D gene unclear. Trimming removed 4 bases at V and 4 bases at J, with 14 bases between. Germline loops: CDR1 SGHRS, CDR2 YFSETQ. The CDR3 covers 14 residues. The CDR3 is CASSREEDSYGYTF. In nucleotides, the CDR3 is TGCGCCAGCAGCCGTGAGGAGGATAGCTATGGCTACACCTTC.

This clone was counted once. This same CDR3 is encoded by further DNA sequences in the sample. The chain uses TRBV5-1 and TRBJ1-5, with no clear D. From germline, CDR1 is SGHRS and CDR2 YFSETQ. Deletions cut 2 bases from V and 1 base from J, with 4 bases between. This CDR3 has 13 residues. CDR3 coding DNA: TGCGCCAGCAGCTTTGACAGCAATCAGCCCCAGCATTTT. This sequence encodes CASSFDSNQPQHF.

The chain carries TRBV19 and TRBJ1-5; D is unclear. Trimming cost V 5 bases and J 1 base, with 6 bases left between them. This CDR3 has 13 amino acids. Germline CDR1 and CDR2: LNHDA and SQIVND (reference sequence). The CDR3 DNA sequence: TGTGCCAGTAGTGTGGACAGCAATCAGCCCCAGCATTTT. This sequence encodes CASSVDSNQPQHF.

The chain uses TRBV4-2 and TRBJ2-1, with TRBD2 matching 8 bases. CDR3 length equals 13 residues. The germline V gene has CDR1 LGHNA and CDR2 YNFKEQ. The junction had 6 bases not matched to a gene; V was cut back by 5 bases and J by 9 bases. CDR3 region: CASSAGGSGEQFF. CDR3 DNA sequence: TGTGCCAGCAGCGCGGGAGGCAGCGGTGAGCAGTTCTTC.

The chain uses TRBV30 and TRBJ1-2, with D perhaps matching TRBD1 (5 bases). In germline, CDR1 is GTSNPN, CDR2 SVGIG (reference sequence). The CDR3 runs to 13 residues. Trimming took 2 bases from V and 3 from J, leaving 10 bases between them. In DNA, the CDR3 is TGTGCCTGGAGTCCCCAGGGCTACTATGGCTACACCTTC. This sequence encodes CAWSPQGYYGYTF.

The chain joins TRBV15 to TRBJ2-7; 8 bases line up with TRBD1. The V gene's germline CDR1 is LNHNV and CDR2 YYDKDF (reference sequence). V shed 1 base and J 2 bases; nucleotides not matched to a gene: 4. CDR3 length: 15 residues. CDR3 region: CATSRGGQGAYEQYF. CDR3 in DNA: TGTGCCACCAGCAGAGGAGGACAGGGCGCCTACGAGCAGTACTTC.

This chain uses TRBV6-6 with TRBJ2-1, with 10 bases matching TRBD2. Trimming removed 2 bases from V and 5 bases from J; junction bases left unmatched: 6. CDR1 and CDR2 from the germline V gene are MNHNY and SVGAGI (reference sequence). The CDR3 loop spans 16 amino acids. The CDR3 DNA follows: TGTGCCAGCAGTTACCCCACGGGACTAGCGCACAATGAGCAGTTCTTC. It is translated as CASSYPTGLAHNEQFF.

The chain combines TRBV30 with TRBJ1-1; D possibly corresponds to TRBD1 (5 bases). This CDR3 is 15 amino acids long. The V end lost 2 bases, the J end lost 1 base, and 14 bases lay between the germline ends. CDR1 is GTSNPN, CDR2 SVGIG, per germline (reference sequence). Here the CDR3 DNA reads TGTGCCTGGAGTCGTTGGGGCGGACAGAACACTGAAGCTTTCTTT. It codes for CAWSRWGGQNTEAFF.